One and the same sample provided the 22 T cell receptor beta chains below, sequenced in a study of blood T cells in healthy people across ages. PCR was performed a second time for about 6 to 12 cycles using a sample-barcoded 5' primer and a J-beta primer mix. TCRdb fed the 5' RACE reads into MiXCR, producing one record per CDR3 protein. The sample records about 1.5 million distinct CDR3 sequences, roughly 40% being singletons. What was sequenced was blood. These TCRs come from a woman younger than 35 in good health.

There are a few counts of this clonotype. The chain recombines TRBV2 with TRBJ2-7; 13 nucleotides line up with TRBD2. The CDR3 extends over 14 amino acids. The V and J ends lost 8 bases and 5 bases, in that order; junction bases with no gene match: 6. Germline V lookup: CDR1 SNHLY, CDR2 FYNNEI. CDR3 residues: CASRLAGGGHEQYF. For the CDR3, the DNA is TGTGCCAGCCGACTAGCGGGAGGTGGGCACGAGCAGTACTTC.

This clonotype was observed a few times. The chain has TRBV4-1 and TRBJ2-5, with 10 bases matching TRBD1. TRBJ2-7 matches the DNA end more closely, so the J call is doubtful. CDR3 length: 15 residues. Germline assignment: CDR1 MGHRA and CDR2 YSYEKL. In nucleotides, the CDR3 is TGCGCCAGCAGCCAACCCCGGGACAGGGGATACGAGCAGTACTTC. It encodes CASSQPRDRGYEQYF.

V is TRBV20-1 and J is TRBJ2-7; 11 positions agree with TRBD2. From germline, CDR1 is DFQATT and CDR2 SNEGSKA (reference sequence). J was trimmed by 2 bases and V by 6 bases; bases with no gene match: 3. This CDR3 is 13 amino acids long. DNA for the CDR3: TGCAGTGCAGGGACTAGCGGAACCTACGAGCAGTACTTC. Translation: CSAGTSGTYEQYF.

This rearrangement joins TRBV7-2 to TRBJ2-3; possible D gene TRBD1, 5 bases. Trimming left V 5 bases short and J 7 bases short, with 13 bases between. CDR3 length: 13 residues. Germline V gene sequence: CDR1 SGHTA, CDR2 FQGNSA. The CDR3 spells CASSQRTYNTQYF. CDR3 nucleotides: TGTGCCAGCAGCCAGAGGACATATAATACGCAGTATTTT. The whole variable domain, remainder taken from reference TRBV7-2 and TRBJ2-3, is GAGVSQSPSNKVTEKGKDVELRCDPISGHTALYWYRQSLGQGLEFLIYFQGNSAPDKSGLPSDRFSAERTGGSVSTLTIQRTQQEDSAVYLCASSQRTYNTQYFGPGTRLTVL.

The chain is built from TRBV13 and TRBJ2-1, with a tentative D call TRBD2 (5 bases). There are 13 residues in the CDR3. Trimming shortened V by 5 bases and J by 13 bases, and 18 bases separated the two germline ends. Germline CDR1 reads PRHDT; CDR2 reads FYEKMQ (reference sequence). The CDR3 DNA follows: TGTGCCAGCAGCGTAGAAGCGGAGGCGGAACAGTTCTTC. It codes for CASSVEAEAEQFF.

The gene calls are TRBV9 and TRBJ2-5; D unresolved. This CDR3 contains 14 residues. Trimming shortened V by 0 bases and J by 1 base, and 7 bases separated the two germline ends. From germline, CDR1 is SGDLS and CDR2 YYNGEE. The CDR3 region has the DNA TGTGCCAGCAGCGTAGTAGCCACCCAAGAGACCCAGTACTTC. Its protein is CASSVVATQETQYF.

CDR3 sequence (DNA): TGTGCCATCAGTGAGTCGTTTCAGGCTAATTCACCCCTCCACTTT. Protein: CAISESFQANSPLHF. V and J are TRBV10-3 and TRBJ1-6; D is uncertain. Trimming took 0 bases from V and 6 from J, leaving 9 bases between them. Looked up from germline, CDR1 is ENHRY and CDR2 is SYGVKD. This CDR3 contains 15 residues.

The rearrangement uses TRBV20-1 and TRBJ2-1; 8 positions agree with TRBD2. CDR1 is DFQATT, CDR2 SNEGSKA, per germline (reference sequence). V lost 0 bases, J lost 8 bases, and 9 bases stayed unmatched. This CDR3 has 15 residues. The CDR3: CSARDPGGSRHEQFF. CDR3 DNA: TGCAGTGCTAGAGATCCGGGAGGGAGCCGCCATGAGCAGTTCTTC.

The J gene is TRBJ2-1, the V gene TRBV5-1; no definite D call. The germline gives CDR1 SGHRS, CDR2 YFSETQ. V was shortened by 0 bases and J by 0 bases, with 10 bases between the two germline ends. This CDR3 spans 16 amino acids. The CDR3 is CASSLDYGSSYNEQFF. The CDR3 region has the DNA TGCGCCAGCAGCTTGGATTACGGCAGCTCCTACAATGAGCAGTTCTTC.

V and J are TRBV4-2 and TRBJ2-7; 7 bases are shared with TRBD2. Germline CDR1 LGHNA, CDR2 YNFKEQ. Trimming removed 0 bases from V and 3 bases from J; junction bases left unmatched: 5. The CDR3 runs 15 residues. Here the CDR3 DNA reads TGTGCCAGCAGCCAAGAGATCAGGACTAGCTACGAGCAGTACTTC. The encoded protein is CASSQEIRTSYEQYF.

In its sample, this clonotype was seen a few times. The V call is TRBV11-2, the J call TRBJ1-1, with D uncertain. From germline, CDR1 is SGHAT and CDR2 FQNNGV. The CDR3 has 16 amino acids. V gave up 4 bases and J gave up 0 bases, with 15 bases separating them. The CDR3 DNA is TGTGCCAGCAGCTATACGAGTCTAACAATGAACACTGAAGCTTTCTTT. This gives the protein CASSYTSLTMNTEAFF.

This chain connects TRBV7-8 to TRBJ2-7; 9 positions agree with TRBD1. Germline V gene data show CDR1 as SGHVS and CDR2 as FQNEAQ. The trim removed 4 bases at V and 2 bases at J, leaving 12 bases unmatched. The CDR3 is 17 residues long. DNA of the CDR3: TGTGCCAGCAGCTCCCTCGGGGGACAGGGTGGACCCTACGAGCAGTACTTC. Its translation is CASSSLGGQGGPYEQYF.

The CDR3 reads CASSLLAVSYNEQYF. CDR3 DNA: TGCGCCAGCAGCTTACTAGCGGTCTCCTACAATGAGCAGTACTTC. The J gene is TRBJ2-5, the V gene TRBV5-1, with 8 nucleotides matching TRBD2. CDR1 SGHRS and CDR2 YFSETQ come from the germline V gene. The CDR3 sequence is 15 residues long. The V gene end was trimmed by 2 bases and the J gene end by 11 bases; junction bases not matched to a gene: 14.

The chain combines TRBV21-1 with TRBJ1-1. TRBV21-1 constitutes a pseudogene. The CDR3 loop spans 14 amino acids. CDR3 sequence reads: CASSLPVSFDEAFF. The CDR3 bases are TGTGCCAGCAGCCTCCCCGTTTCTTTCGACGAAGCTTTCTTT.

The V call is TRBV6-5, the J call TRBJ2-1, with D perhaps matching TRBD1 or TRBD2 (5 bases each). From germline, CDR1 is MNHEY and CDR2 SVGAGI. Trimming removed 5 bases from V and 0 bases from J, with 14 bases in between. CDR3 length equals 16 residues. The CDR3 spells CASSPDGTRSYNEQFF. The CDR3 DNA reads TGTGCCAGCAGTCCTGACGGGACCCGCTCCTACAATGAGCAGTTCTTC.

V gene TRBV11-2 combines with J gene TRBJ1-6; D uncertain. The CDR3 sequence is 14 residues long. Looked up from germline, CDR1 is SGHAT and CDR2 is FQNNGV. V lost 5 bases to trimming and J lost 9 bases, with 14 bases between them. The CDR3 here is CASSPTVGVSPLHF. The CDR3 DNA follows: TGTGCCAGCAGCCCTACAGTTGGGGTTTCACCCCTCCACTTT.

The genes are TRBV7-2 and TRBJ2-4; unclear D gene. V dropped 5 bases and J dropped 13 bases, with 15 bases sitting between them. CDR1 and CDR2 from the germline V gene are SGHTA and FQGNSA. This CDR3 is built from 12 residues. CDR3 loop: CASSLWAEEQYF. CDR3 nucleotide sequence: TGTGCCAGCAGCCTGTGGGCGGAAGAGCAGTACTTC.

The rearrangement links TRBV3-1 to TRBJ2-3; D ambiguous. Germline V gene lookup returns CDR1 LGHDT and CDR2 YNNKEL (reference sequence). Trimming pared 0 bases from V and 0 bases from J, leaving 10 bases between. CDR3 length: 16 amino acids. The CDR3 region is CASSQDSRESTDTQYF. The CDR3 coding sequence is TGTGCCAGCAGCCAAGATTCTAGAGAGAGCACAGATACGCAGTATTTT.

This clonotype has just a few counts. The chain combines TRBV3-1 with TRBJ1-2, with D perhaps TRBD1 (5 bases). Per the germline V gene, CDR1 is LGHDT and CDR2 is YNNKEL (reference sequence). V was clipped by 4 bases and J by 4 bases, with 13 bases between them. This CDR3 has 14 amino acids. CDR3 in amino acids: CASSPTSGIYGYTF. The DNA for the CDR3 is TGTGCCAGCAGCCCCACTTCAGGGATCTATGGCTACACCTTC.

The chain uses TRBV7-2 and TRBJ1-5; D gene uncertain. The CDR3 runs 16 residues. Per the germline V gene, CDR1 is SGHTA and CDR2 is FQGNSA. V was trimmed by 0 bases and J by 2 bases, leaving 11 bases between them. The CDR3 protein is CASSLAGQKGNQPQHF. The CDR3 DNA is TGTGCCAGCAGCTTAGCGGGCCAAAAGGGCAATCAGCCCCAGCATTTT.

CDR3 nucleotides: TGTGCCAGCAGTGATACAGGGGTCAATCAGCCCCAGCATTTT. Its translation is CASSDTGVNQPQHF. The chain uses TRBV2 and TRBJ1-5, with TRBD1 matching 7 bases. V gave up 3 bases and J gave up 3 bases; unmatched junction bases: 2. The germline gives CDR1 SNHLY, CDR2 FYNNEI. This CDR3 is built from 14 residues.

The chain uses TRBV7-2 and TRBJ2-5; no reliable D call. Trimming took 6 bases from V and 11 from J, leaving 19 bases between them. The CDR3 loop spans 13 amino acids. Per the germline V gene, CDR1 is SGHTA and CDR2 is FQGNSA. Here the CDR3 DNA reads TGTGCCAGCAGACCTAGTCACTACAATGAGCAGTACTTC. Translation gives CASRPSHYNEQYF.